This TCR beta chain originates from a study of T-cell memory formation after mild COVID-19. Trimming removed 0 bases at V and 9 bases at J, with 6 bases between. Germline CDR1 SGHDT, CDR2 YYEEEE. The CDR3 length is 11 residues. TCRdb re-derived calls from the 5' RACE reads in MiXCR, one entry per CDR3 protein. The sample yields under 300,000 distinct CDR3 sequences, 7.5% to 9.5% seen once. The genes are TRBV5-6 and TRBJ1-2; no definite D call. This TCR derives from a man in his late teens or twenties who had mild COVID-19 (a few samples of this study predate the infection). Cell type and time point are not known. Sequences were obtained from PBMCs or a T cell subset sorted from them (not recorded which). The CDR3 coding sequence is TGTGCCAGCAGCTTGGAAGCGAGCTACACCTTC. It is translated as CASSLEASYTF.